Below, 10 T cell receptor beta chains from the same sample are listed, as sequenced in a study of cytomegalovirus exposure and HLA in healthy donors (dated by TCRdb to the late 2010s). The method behind the library was the immunoSEQ multiplex PCR assay. The multiplex PCR relied on a mix of 60 forward primers for TCR Vbeta segments and 13 reverse primers for TCR Jbeta segments. This immuneACCESS table, as held by TCRdb, lists in-frame sequences with V and J called but not all clones. Of the missing ones, under half trace to an unresolved V gene in checked studies; the others have no known cause. Counted in this sample were under 250,000 clones; less than 80% of them appeared once. The leading ten clones occupy 3.5% to 5% of the sample. The source material was PBMCs. These receptors all stem from a woman aged 25 to 39 in good health and CMV-seropositive.

The rearrangement joins TRBV7-8 to TRBJ2-7, with 8 bases that match TRBD1. Germline V gene lookup returns CDR1 SGHVS and CDR2 FQNEAQ. J lost 3 bases, V lost 4 bases, and 8 bases had no gene match. The CDR3 contains 15 residues. The CDR3 sequence is CASSYPQGAIYEQYF. The CDR3 region has the DNA TGTGCCAGCAGCTACCCTCAGGGGGCTATCTACGAGCAGTACTTC.

V is TRBV5-1 and J is TRBJ2-4; 8 positions match TRBD1. This CDR3 contains 15 residues. Trimming removed 6 bases from V and 8 bases from J; junction bases left unmatched: 13. Per germline, CDR1 SGHRS and CDR2 YFSETQ. This CDR3 is CASTFFQGAGYIQYF. CDR3 DNA sequence: TGCGCCAGCACTTTTTTCCAGGGGGCGGGCTACATTCAGTACTTC.

A note on this clone: Germline and junction disagree at one end, which may indicate a read error. The chain has TRBV7-8 and TRBJ2-5, with 10 bases identical to TRBD2. Looked up from germline, CDR1 is SGHVS and CDR2 is FQNEAQ. The CDR3 runs to 15 residues. DNA for the CDR3: TGTGCCAGCAGCTTCACCCTAGCGGGAGCGGAGAGCCAGTACTTC. Amino acids: CASSFTLAGAESQYF.

V and J are TRBV19 and TRBJ1-1; D is uncertain. The CDR3 consists of 13 residues. V dropped 3 bases and J dropped 0 bases, with 5 bases sitting between them. Germline V gives CDR1 LNHDA, CDR2 SQIVND (reference sequence). This CDR3 is CASSMLMNTEAFF. CDR3 DNA sequence: TGTGCCAGTAGTATGTTAATGAACACTGAAGCTTTCTTT.

This clone was found a few times. J is TRBJ1-4 and V is TRBV2, with 7 bases aligning to TRBD1. The junction had 2 bases not matched to a gene; V was cut back by 8 bases and J by 2 bases. The CDR3 sequence is 13 residues long. From germline, CDR1 is SNHLY and CDR2 FYNNEI. CDR3: CASRGQTNEKLFF. CDR3 DNA sequence: TGTGCCAGCCGGGGACAGACTAATGAAAAACTGTTTTTT.

CDR3: CASSPRTGFKDGYTF. CDR3 bases: TGCGCCAGCAGCCCCCGGACAGGGTTTAAGGATGGCTACACCTTC. The chain is built from TRBV5-1 and TRBJ1-2; 8 nucleotides match TRBD1. The CDR3 has 15 residues. Germline V gene lookup returns CDR1 SGHRS and CDR2 YFSETQ. J was trimmed by 6 bases and V by 4 bases; bases with no gene match: 11.

This clone was seen just once. V usage is TRBV6-5 and J usage is TRBJ1-2; possibly TRBD1 for D (6 bases). The V end lost 4 bases, the J end lost 7 bases, and 13 bases lay between the germline ends. Germline loops: CDR1 MNHEY, CDR2 SVGAGI. There are 13 residues in the CDR3. As DNA, the CDR3 is TGTGCCAGCAGTTTGGGGGTAGGGGGTGGCTACACCTTC. It encodes CASSLGVGGGYTF.

This sequence joins TRBV29-1 and TRBJ1-3; D might be TRBD1 (5 bases). V was clipped by 1 base and J by 3 bases, with 7 bases between them. CDR1 is SQVTM, CDR2 ANQGSEA, per germline. This CDR3 is built from 13 residues. The DNA for the CDR3 is TGCAGCGTTGAAGGGGACTATGGAAACACCATATATTTT. Encoded protein: CSVEGDYGNTIYF.

This chain joins TRBV5-1 and TRBJ1-4; perhaps TRBD1 as D (6 bases). CDR1 is SGHRS, CDR2 YFSETQ, per germline. This CDR3 region has 15 residues. The V end was cut by 4 bases, the J end by 8 bases, with 18 bases between. CDR3 in DNA: TGCGCCAGCAGCCCCGGTGCAGGGGATATCGAAAAACTGTTTTTT. It yields the protein CASSPGAGDIEKLFF.

The chain uses TRBV10-3 and TRBJ1-6; 7 bases align to TRBD1. CDR3 length equals 18 residues. V trimming: 1 base; J trimming: 0 bases; junction bases outside the gene matches: 6. The germline V gene encodes CDR1 ENHRY and CDR2 SYGVKD. The CDR3 region has the DNA TGTGCCATCAGTGAGTGGGGACAGCTGAGCTCCTATAATTCACCCCTCCACTTT. It is translated as CAISEWGQLSSYNSPLHF.